These 31 T cell receptor beta chains originate from one sample sequenced in a study of shared clonotypes between healthy human individuals. This table comes from immunoSEQ multiplex PCR, and its TCRdb copy is limited to in-frame clones, with some not included. This table has around 1,100,000 clones, about 72% appearing once. The sample consisted of memory CD4+ T cells from PBMCs. Subset here: CD45RA-negative fraction. The receptor source for this set is a young man in good health. Some clones in this sample may be carry-over from other donors' samples.

The rearrangement uses TRBV28 and TRBJ2-2, with 8 positions matching TRBD1. The CDR3 totals 14 residues. The germline V gene has CDR1 MDHEN and CDR2 SYDVKM. The V and J ends lost 6 bases and 6 bases, in that order; junction bases with no gene match: 6. The CDR3 loop is CASSGQGGAGELFF. The CDR3 DNA reads as TGTGCCAGCAGCGGACAGGGTGGCGCCGGGGAGCTGTTTTTT.

Comments on this clone: This sample also contains other DNA sequences that code for the same CDR3. The chain employs TRBV5-1 and TRBJ1-3, with 9 bases aligning to TRBD1. The germline V gene encodes CDR1 SGHRS and CDR2 YFSETQ. Unmatched junction bases numbered 3, after V lost 2 bases and J lost 0 bases. This CDR3 has 16 amino acids. CDR3 in DNA: TGCGCCAGCAGCTTACAGGGGGCTGGCTCTGGAAACACCATATATTTT. Translated, it gives CASSLQGAGSGNTIYF.

The chain joins TRBV5-4 to TRBJ2-5; 8 positions agree with TRBD2. Germline loops: CDR1 SGHNT, CDR2 YYREEE (reference sequence). The CDR3 totals 15 residues. The V gene end was trimmed by 4 bases and the J gene end by 3 bases; junction bases not matched to a gene: 8. CDR3 sequence (DNA): TGTGCCAGCAGCCCTCAGCTCGGGGGGGAAGAGACCCAGTACTTC. This codes for CASSPQLGGEETQYF.

The chain joins TRBV23-1 to TRBJ2-6; D is undetermined. TRBV23-1 is annotated as an ORF whose role is uncertain. CDR3 length: 15 residues. Trimming removed 4 bases from V and 0 bases from J, with 7 bases in between. The CDR3 reads CASSRLLSGANVLTF. The DNA for the CDR3 is TGCGCCAGCAGTCGACTTCTCTCTGGGGCCAACGTCCTGACTTTC.

For this clone: With a far larger clone one base away, a read error is the likely cause. V and J are TRBV6-4 and TRBJ1-5; D remains unclear. CDR1 is MRHNA and CDR2 is SNTAGT in the germline V gene. The length of the CDR3 is 13 residues. V shed 5 bases and J shed 0 bases, with 5 bases lying between them. The CDR3 spells CASSQDSNQPQHF. CDR3 nucleotide sequence: TGTGCCAGCAGTCAGGATAGCAATCAGCCCCAGCATTTT.

Turning to this clone: A far more abundant clone sits one base away, making this likely a read error. Other DNA sequences in this specimen translate into the identical CDR3. The chain has TRBV30 and TRBJ1-1, with D possibly matching TRBD1 (6 bases). This CDR3 has 15 residues. Germline V gene data show CDR1 as GTSNPN and CDR2 as SVGIG (reference sequence). CDR3 nucleotide sequence: TGTGCCTGGAGCCTTGGACAGAAAAAGAACACTGAAGCTTTCTTC. It translates to CAWSLGQKKNTEAFF.

The chain uses TRBV11-2 and TRBJ2-1; 7 bases fit TRBD2. Germline lookup yields CDR1 SGHAT and CDR2 FQNNGV. The CDR3 consists of 16 residues. Germline trimming cut 5 bases from V and 4 bases from J; bases unmatched to any gene: 11. The CDR3: CASSLQSGTPYNEQFF. The DNA of the CDR3 is TGTGCCAGCAGCCTACAGAGCGGGACCCCTTACAATGAGCAGTTCTTC.

The chain recombines TRBV30 with TRBJ1-2; TRBD1 matches 9 bases. The V gene's germline CDR1 is GTSNPN and CDR2 SVGIG (reference sequence). CDR3 size: 12 residues. V shed 3 bases, J shed 4 bases, and the junction held 0 bases outside the gene matches. The CDR3 coding sequence is TGTGCCTGGAGGACAGGGGGCTATGGCTACACCTTC. It translates to CAWRTGGYGYTF.

This clone showed up many times. This chain uses TRBV28 with TRBJ2-7; a weak D match, TRBD1 (5 bases). Germline lookup yields CDR1 MDHEN and CDR2 SYDVKM. This CDR3 comprises 15 residues. V was clipped by 2 bases and J by 5 bases, with 16 bases between them. The CDR3 region is CASSLQSRGKDEQYF. Here the CDR3 DNA reads TGTGCCAGCAGTTTACAATCTAGGGGTAAGGACGAGCAGTACTTC.

V is TRBV21-1 and J is TRBJ2-7; the tabulated D call, TRBD1, remains unverified against the DNA. TRBV21-1 is described as a pseudogene. The CDR3 runs to 14 residues. DNA for the CDR3: TGTGCCAGCAGCAAAGGGGGCAGGGCAAGGGAGCAGTACTTC. Translated: CASSKGGRAREQYF.

J is TRBJ2-7 and V is TRBV29-1, with D unresolved. Germline V gene data show CDR1 as SQVTM and CDR2 as ANQGSEA. The CDR3 extends over 14 amino acids. V lost 4 bases and J 6 bases, leaving 19 bases between the germline ends. CDR3 sequence (DNA): TGCAGCGTTGTGGCGACGTGGCGGCAAAGCGAGCAGTACTTC. Its protein is CSVVATWRQSEQYF.

The chain links TRBV5-1 to TRBJ2-7; perhaps TRBD2 as D (7 bases). Germline V gives CDR1 SGHRS, CDR2 YFSETQ. This CDR3 contains 15 residues. Trimming took 0 bases from V and 2 from J, leaving 12 bases between them. The CDR3 nucleotides read TGCGCCAGCAGCTTGGTGCGGGGGCTCACCTACGAGCAGTACTTC. Amino acid sequence: CASSLVRGLTYEQYF.

V usage is TRBV4-2 and J usage is TRBJ2-5; TRBD1 aligns across 7 bases. Germline V gene data show CDR1 as LGHNA and CDR2 as YNFKEQ. After removal of 0 bases from V and 5 bases from J, the junction contained 3 bases not matched to a gene. There are 14 residues in the CDR3. The CDR3 loop reads CASSQETGRETQYF. The CDR3 DNA reads TGTGCCAGCAGCCAAGAGACAGGGCGGGAGACCCAGTACTTC.

The chain joins TRBV23-1 to TRBJ2-3; tentatively, D is TRBD1 (6 bases). TRBV23-1 is treated as an ORF (open reading frame) with a function not yet certain. Trimming cost V 4 bases and J 1 base, with 12 bases left between them. There are 15 residues in the CDR3. CDR3 bases: TGCGCCAGCAGTCCACCGGGACAAGGCACAGATACGCAGTATTTT. The encoded protein is CASSPPGQGTDTQYF.

The chain joins TRBV28 to TRBJ1-1; a weak D match, TRBD1 (5 bases). Trimming stripped 7 bases from V and 3 bases from J, with 18 bases between. The germline V gene encodes CDR1 MDHEN and CDR2 SYDVKM. The CDR3 totals 15 residues. The CDR3 reads CASTSGGGPDTEAFF. The CDR3 DNA reads TGTGCCAGCACCTCTGGGGGGGGTCCGGACACTGAAGCTTTCTTT.

The CDR3 nucleotides are TGTGCCAGCAGTCAACGGGACTACCAATACAATGAGCAGTTCTTC. Translated, it gives CASSQRDYQYNEQFF. This chain links TRBV7-8 with TRBJ2-1; 7 bases agree with TRBD2. In germline, CDR1 is SGHVS, CDR2 FQNEAQ. J lost 4 bases, V lost 6 bases, and 9 bases had no gene match. The CDR3 sequence is 15 residues long.

This chain connects TRBV27 to TRBJ1-3; D remains ambiguous. The germline V and J ends were trimmed by 2 bases and 4 bases, with 6 bases remaining between them. Germline V lookup: CDR1 MNHEY, CDR2 SMNVEV (reference sequence). This CDR3 contains 13 residues. The CDR3 loop reads CASSLERGNTIYF. DNA of the CDR3: TGTGCCAGCAGTTTAGAAAGGGGAAACACCATATATTTT.

The chain couples TRBV7-2 to TRBJ2-2, with no clear D. CDR3 length: 14 residues. V was clipped by 3 bases and J by 6 bases, with 11 bases between them. Germline V gives CDR1 SGHTA, CDR2 FQGNSA. The CDR3 DNA reads as TGTGCCAGCAGCTTGATTACCCGGGCCGGGGAGCTGTTTTTT. Its translation: CASSLITRAGELFF.

About this clone: The identical CDR3 is also encoded by other nucleotide sequences in the sample. This chain joins TRBV9 and TRBJ2-1; 11 bases are a match to TRBD2. Per the germline V gene, CDR1 is SGDLS and CDR2 is YYNGEE. V dropped 3 bases and J dropped 4; count of bases not matched to a gene: 3. The CDR3 has 15 residues. The CDR3 protein is CASSGTSGSYNEQFF. Written as DNA, the CDR3 is TGTGCCAGCAGCGGAACTAGCGGGAGTTACAATGAGCAGTTCTTC.

This chain connects TRBV2 to TRBJ1-5, with 10 bases lining up with TRBD1. Looked up from germline, CDR1 is SNHLY and CDR2 is FYNNEI. V lost 6 bases, J lost 5 bases, and 4 bases stayed unmatched. The CDR3 extends over 14 amino acids. CDR3 DNA: TGTGCCAGCAGCGGACAGGGGGTGGATCAGCCCCAGCATTTT. Residues: CASSGQGVDQPQHF.

This clone has just a few counts. The gene calls are TRBV28 and TRBJ1-3; maybe TRBD1 (5 bases). CDR1 and CDR2 (germline): MDHEN, SYDVKM. CDR3 length: 14 residues. V was cut by 6 bases and J by 4 bases, with 13 bases left in between. As DNA, the CDR3 is TGTGCCAGCAGGCCCCAGGGAAGGGGAAACACCATATATTTT. It is translated as CASRPQGRGNTIYF.

With regard to this clone: The sample holds other DNA sequences that translate to the same CDR3. The chain recombines TRBV6-6 with TRBJ1-5, with D unresolved. CDR3 length: 12 amino acids. Trimming took off 5 bases at V and 3 bases at J, with 5 bases between the two ends. Germline V gives CDR1 MNHNY, CDR2 SVGAGI (reference sequence). CDR3 DNA sequence: TGTGCCAGCAGTCGATCCAATCAGCCCCAGCATTTT. Translated, it gives CASSRSNQPQHF.

This clone has only a few counts. The V call is TRBV18, the J call TRBJ1-1; D ambiguous. This CDR3 contains 12 residues. V was shortened by 4 bases and J by 6 bases, with 9 bases between the two germline ends. Germline lookup yields CDR1 KGHSH and CDR2 LQKENI. The CDR3 spells CASSQTSAEAFF. CDR3 DNA sequence: TGTGCCAGCTCACAAACATCCGCTGAAGCTTTCTTT.

The chain uses TRBV5-1 and TRBJ1-4; D not certain. CDR3 size: 14 residues. V lost 4 bases and J 8 bases, leaving 15 bases between the germline ends. CDR1 and CDR2 (germline): SGHRS, YFSETQ. CDR3 bases: TGCGCCAGCAGCGATTCGTCCCGAGGAGAAAAACTGTTTTTT. This sequence encodes CASSDSSRGEKLFF.

The chain has TRBV10-3 and TRBJ2-7; the D gene is possibly TRBD1 (6 bases). The ends were cut back, 3 bases at V and 1 base at J, with 10 bases in the middle. Germline CDR1 reads ENHRY; CDR2 reads SYGVKD. The CDR3 has 14 amino acids. For the CDR3, the DNA is TGTGCCATCAGTGACAGGGGCCGTTCCTACGAGCAGTACTTC. Its protein product is CAISDRGRSYEQYF.

In the case of this clone: The sample has other DNA sequences that encode this CDR3 too. This sequence joins TRBV30 and TRBJ2-7, with 7 bases identical to TRBD2. This CDR3 comprises 11 residues. Germline values: CDR1 GTSNPN, CDR2 SVGIG (reference sequence). Losses at the gene ends were 3 bases for V and 6 bases for J; bases not matched to a gene: 2. For the CDR3, the DNA is TGTGCCTGGAGCTGGGGGGGCGAGCAGTACTTC. This codes for CAWSWGGEQYF. The variable domain in full, with the rest retrieved from reference TRBV30 and TRBJ2-7, is SQTIHQWPATLVQPVGSPLSLECTVEGTSNPNLYWYRQAAGRGLQLLFYSVGIGQISSEVPQNLSASRPQDRQFILSSKKLLLSDSGFYLCAWSWGGEQYFGPGTRLTVT.

The V gene is TRBV28, the J gene TRBJ2-7, with TRBD1 as a possible D gene (8 bases). This CDR3 region has 13 residues. Trimming cost V 5 bases and J 7 bases, with 15 bases left between them. CDR1 and CDR2 (germline): MDHEN, SYDVKM. This chain's CDR3 is CASSTGGVGEQYF. Here the CDR3 DNA reads TGTGCCAGCAGTACAGGGGGGGTGGGAGAGCAGTACTTC.

This clone was picked up a small number of times. The chain has TRBV4-1 and TRBJ2-3; TRBD1 agrees at 7 bases. Per germline, CDR1 MGHRA and CDR2 YSYEKL. With V trimmed by 5 bases and J by 8 bases, 16 bases remained unmatched. The CDR3 has 16 amino acids. Here the CDR3 DNA reads TGCGCCAGCAGCATAAGATTATGGGACAGTTCGGGTACGCAGTATTTT. Translation gives CASSIRLWDSSGTQYF.

This clone was observed once. The V call is TRBV18, the J call TRBJ1-2; possible D gene TRBD1, 5 bases. Germline V gives CDR1 KGHSH, CDR2 LQKENI. Trimming shortened V by 1 base and J by 5 bases, and 8 bases separated the two germline ends. This CDR3 has 13 residues. As DNA, the CDR3 is TGTGCCAGCTCACCACGGGGGATGTATGGCTACACCTTC. Protein product: CASSPRGMYGYTF.

V is TRBV4-2 and J is TRBJ2-1; 8 bases map to TRBD2. The CDR3 loop spans 15 amino acids. Germline V gives CDR1 LGHNA, CDR2 YNFKEQ. With V trimmed by 4 bases and J by 9 bases, 11 bases remained unmatched. In DNA form, the CDR3 reads TGTGCCAGCAGCCCTTCCAGCGGGGGTTACGGTGAGCAGTTCTTC. It yields the protein CASSPSSGGYGEQFF.

The V call is TRBV4-2, the J call TRBJ2-2; possibly TRBD1 for D (6 bases). This CDR3 contains 16 residues. The germline V gene encodes CDR1 LGHNA and CDR2 YNFKEQ. The V and J ends lost 3 bases and 3 bases respectively, with 14 bases between them. The CDR3 nucleotides are TGTGCCAGCAGCCAGGCGATTGACAGGTACACCGGGGAGCTGTTTTTT. As protein: CASSQAIDRYTGELFF.